The next 31 T cell receptor beta chains were all read from a single sample in a study of memory B cells and T cells in multiple sclerosis. Assay: immunoSEQ multiplex PCR; the TCRdb copy retains only in-frame clones and omits some. The data contain about 8,000 clones, 58% of them singletons. The sequencing sample was made of memory (CD45RO+) CD8+ T cells from blood. The source of these receptors is a human donor with multiple sclerosis.

V and J are TRBV18 and TRBJ2-3; a possible D gene is TRBD1 (7 bases). V dropped 3 bases and J dropped 6 bases, with 22 bases sitting between them. The CDR3 length is 17 residues. In germline, CDR1 is KGHSH, CDR2 LQKENI. The DNA of the CDR3 is TGTGCCAGCTCACCGCCGTGGAGGGGGCGCGGGAAGGATACGCAGTATTTT. Translation gives CASSPPWRGRGKDTQYF.

This chain connects TRBV6-1 to TRBJ1-4, with D tentatively TRBD1 (6 bases). Trimming cost V 5 bases and J 6 bases, with 16 bases left between them. Germline V gene sequence: CDR1 MNHNS, CDR2 SASEGT. The CDR3 is made up of 15 amino acids. In DNA form, the CDR3 reads TGTGCCAGCAGTTCCCACAGGGATAACGATGAAAAACTGTTTTTT. Translation: CASSSHRDNDEKLFF.

In this sample, this clone turned up a few times. A far larger clone is a single base away, which makes a read error likely. Other DNA sequences in this specimen translate into the identical CDR3. V and J are TRBV30 and TRBJ2-6, with TRBD1 as a possible D gene (5 bases). Germline V lookup: CDR1 GTSNPN, CDR2 SVGIG (reference sequence). The CDR3 spans 16 residues. CDR3: CAWSVPAGNGVNVLTF. In DNA form, the CDR3 reads TGTGCCTGGAGTGTACCGGCAGGGAATGGGGTCAACGTCCTGACTTTC.

The J gene is TRBJ1-1, the V gene TRBV7-2; D is undetermined. Trimming shortened V by 3 bases and J by 1 base, and 3 bases separated the two germline ends. CDR3 length equals 12 residues. CDR1 is SGHTA, CDR2 FQGNSA, per germline. This chain's CDR3 is CASSFGNTEAFF. The CDR3, as DNA: TGTGCCAGCAGCTTCGGGAACACTGAAGCTTTCTTT.

DNA for the CDR3: TGTGCCAGCAGTTTATTCCAGCGGGGGGGAAACAATGAGCAGTTCTTC. It translates to CASSLFQRGGNNEQFF. The chain couples TRBV27 to TRBJ2-1, with 10 bases fitting TRBD2. CDR1 and CDR2 (germline): MNHEY, SMNVEV (reference sequence). The CDR3 is made up of 16 amino acids. Trimming removed 1 base from V and 5 bases from J; junction bases left unmatched: 5.

This clone turned up a few times. V is TRBV28 and J is TRBJ2-3, with a weak D call TRBD2 (6 bases). Germline loops: CDR1 MDHEN, CDR2 SYDVKM. Deletions cut 5 bases from V and 5 bases from J, with 17 bases between. This CDR3 contains 15 residues. CDR3 sequence (DNA): TGTGCCAGCAGTCCTTGGACTAACGAGGGAGATACGCAGTATTTT. Protein: CASSPWTNEGDTQYF.

Judged by abundance, this clone is medium-sized. The rearrangement joins TRBV6-5 to TRBJ2-5; TRBD1 aligns across 11 bases. Trimming took 5 bases from V and 5 from J; bases not matched to a gene: 7. The CDR3 is made up of 15 amino acids. Germline V lookup: CDR1 MNHEY, CDR2 SVGAGI. In DNA form, the CDR3 reads TGTGCCAGCAGTCCTTGGGACAGGGGGGGCGAGACCCAGTACTTC. It codes for CASSPWDRGGETQYF.

CDR3 region: CASSIDRGGRQFF. DNA for the CDR3: TGTGCCAGTAGTATAGATCGGGGGGGGCGGCAGTTCTTC. The chain uses TRBV19 and TRBJ2-1; 8 bases agree with TRBD2. Germline trimming cut 0 bases from V and 12 bases from J; bases unmatched to any gene: 4. CDR3 length: 13 amino acids. Germline V lookup: CDR1 LNHDA, CDR2 SQIVND (reference sequence).

V gene TRBV29-1 combines with J gene TRBJ1-2, with 7 bases identical to TRBD1. This CDR3 region has 11 residues. Germline-derived CDR1 and CDR2 are SQVTM and ANQGSEA. The V gene end was trimmed by 6 bases and the J gene end by 3 bases; junction bases not matched to a gene: 1. CDR3 sequence reads: CSVRGDYGYTF. The CDR3 coding sequence is TGCAGCGTCAGGGGGGACTATGGCTACACCTTC. Filled out from reference TRBV29-1 and TRBJ1-2, the complete variable domain reads SAVISQKPSRDICQRGTSLTIQCQVDSQVTMMFWYRQQPGQSLTLIATANQGSEATYESGFVIDKFPISRPNLTFSTLTVSNMSPEDSSIYLCSVRGDYGYTFGSGTRLTVV.

The rearrangement joins TRBV4-2 to TRBJ2-5; 15 bases map to TRBD2. Germline V gene data show CDR1 as LGHNA and CDR2 as YNFKEQ. This CDR3 has 16 amino acids. V was clipped by 0 bases and J by 5 bases; unmatched bases: 1. CDR3 amino acids: CASSQDGTSGGETQYF. The CDR3 region has the DNA TGTGCCAGCAGCCAAGATGGGACTAGCGGGGGGGAGACCCAGTACTTC.

The chain joins TRBV7-8 to TRBJ2-1; possible D gene TRBD2, 7 bases. The germline V gene encodes CDR1 SGHVS and CDR2 FQNEAQ. V shed 5 bases and J shed 1 base, with 15 bases lying between them. This CDR3 region has 16 residues. CDR3 in amino acids: CASSVPGGRSYNEQFF. The CDR3 nucleotides are TGTGCCAGCAGCGTCCCCGGGGGGCGGTCCTACAATGAGCAGTTCTTC.

The V call is TRBV6-4, the J call TRBJ2-1; 9 bases align to TRBD2. CDR1 MRHNA and CDR2 SNTAGT come from the germline V gene. V trimming: 6 bases; J trimming: 3 bases; junction bases outside the gene matches: 6. This CDR3 is 15 amino acids long. CDR3 region: CASSPTSGHYNEQFF. CDR3 bases: TGTGCCAGCAGCCCTACTAGCGGGCACTACAATGAGCAGTTCTTC.

The rearrangement uses TRBV5-1 and TRBJ2-3, with TRBD1 as a possible D gene (7 bases). Germline V CDR1 and CDR2: SGHRS, YFSETQ. There are 19 residues in the CDR3. V was cut by 0 bases and J by 0 bases, with 20 bases left in between. The CDR3 loop is CASSLVTTGTPSSTDTQYF. The CDR3 DNA is TGCGCCAGCAGCTTGGTGACGACAGGGACTCCCTCTAGCACAGATACGCAGTATTTT.

This clone was counted a few times. The chain carries TRBV13 and TRBJ1-3, with D possibly matching TRBD1 (5 bases). The CDR3 is made up of 16 amino acids. V was shortened by 1 base and J by 8 bases, with 18 bases between the two germline ends. Germline V lookup: CDR1 PRHDT, CDR2 FYEKMQ (reference sequence). The DNA of the CDR3 is TGTGCCAGCAGCTTAGAACTCGGGACGACGGGGGACACCATATATTTT. Translating it yields CASSLELGTTGDTIYF.

This sequence joins TRBV7-3 and TRBJ2-1; the match to TRBD2 covers 13 bases. The germline V gene encodes CDR1 SGHTA and CDR2 FQGTGA. V shed 4 bases and J 3 bases; nucleotides not matched to a gene: 6. The CDR3 consists of 17 residues. In DNA, the CDR3 is TGTGCCAGCAGCTCCTGGACTAGCGGGAGTGACTACAATGAGCAGTTCTTC. Encoded protein: CASSSWTSGSDYNEQFF.

The rearrangement joins TRBV27 to TRBJ2-2; 8 positions agree with TRBD2. The CDR3 spans 16 residues. Trimming at V came to 1 base and at J to 5 bases, leaving 6 bases not matched to a gene. Germline V gives CDR1 MNHEY, CDR2 SMNVEV (reference sequence). Here the CDR3 DNA reads TGTGCCAGCAGTTTATATAGCGGGGTCAATACCGGGGAGCTGTTTTTT. Encoded protein: CASSLYSGVNTGELFF.

A single count supports this clone. The chain uses TRBV6-1 and TRBJ1-1; a weak D match, TRBD1 (6 bases). The germline CDR1 and CDR2 sequences are MNHNS and SASEGT. V was trimmed by 8 bases and J by 4 bases, leaving 14 bases between them. CDR3 length equals 13 residues. The CDR3 DNA follows: TGTGCCAGCCAGGCAGGGGAAAGCACTGAAGCTTTCTTT. This gives the protein CASQAGESTEAFF.

In its sample, this clone was seen a few times. Other DNA sequences in the same sample also yield this CDR3. The CDR3 DNA sequence: TGCGCCAGCAGCGGGGGGACGCAGAGCTCCTACGAGCAGTACTTC. Amino acid sequence: CASSGGTQSSYEQYF. The rearrangement joins TRBV5-1 to TRBJ2-7; a possible D gene is TRBD2 (6 bases). The V end was cut by 4 bases, the J end by 0 bases, with 14 bases between. This CDR3 contains 15 residues. CDR1 and CDR2 (germline): SGHRS, YFSETQ. The full variable domain, rest sourced from reference TRBV5-1 and TRBJ2-7, is KAGVTQTPRYLIKTRGQQVTLSCSPISGHRSVSWYQQTPGQGLQFLFEYFSETQRNKGNFPGRFSGRQFSNSRSEMNVSTLELGDSALYLCASSGGTQSSYEQYFGPGTRLTVT.

The chain is built from TRBV7-8 and TRBJ2-7; TRBD2 aligns across 10 bases. Germline trimming cut 5 bases from V and 3 bases from J; bases unmatched to any gene: 16. In germline, CDR1 is SGHVS, CDR2 FQNEAQ. The CDR3 covers 18 residues. The CDR3 protein is CASSPHGSLAGDVYEQYF. The CDR3, as DNA: TGTGCCAGCAGCCCCCACGGGTCGCTAGCGGGAGATGTCTACGAGCAGTACTTC.

This clone was recorded a few times. V usage is TRBV28 and J usage is TRBJ2-7; TRBD2 is a possible D gene (5 bases). V was pared by 5 bases and J by 0 bases, with 8 bases between. The germline CDR1 and CDR2 sequences are MDHEN and SYDVKM. The CDR3 totals 13 residues. The chain's CDR3 is CASSPGISYEQYF. Here the CDR3 DNA reads TGTGCCAGCAGTCCGGGGATCTCCTACGAGCAGTACTTC.

The chain joins TRBV7-9 to TRBJ2-5, with 14 bases fitting TRBD2. The junction had 4 bases not matched to a gene; V was cut back by 3 bases and J by 4 bases. CDR1 is SEHNR, CDR2 FQNEAQ, per germline (reference sequence). The CDR3 extends over 16 amino acids. Here the CDR3 reads CASSLGTSGSVETQYF. The DNA of the CDR3 is TGTGCCAGCAGCTTGGGGACTAGCGGGAGTGTAGAGACCCAGTACTTC.

This clone is medium-sized within its sample. The chain is built from TRBV7-8 and TRBJ2-5; no clear D. The CDR3 consists of 13 residues. Trimming stripped 2 bases from V and 1 base from J, with 5 bases between. The germline CDR1 and CDR2 sequences are SGHVS and FQNEAQ. CDR3 in amino acids: CASSLYSQETQYF. DNA of the CDR3: TGTGCCAGCAGCTTATACTCCCAAGAGACCCAGTACTTC.

This clone was detected only a few times. The chain couples TRBV18 to TRBJ2-2; a possible D gene is TRBD2 (6 bases). The CDR3 contains 14 residues. The germline V gene encodes CDR1 KGHSH and CDR2 LQKENI. V lost 0 bases, J lost 6 bases, and 8 bases lay in between. The CDR3 sequence: CASSPPRDAGELFF. The DNA for the CDR3 is TGTGCCAGCTCACCACCGCGGGACGCCGGGGAGCTGTTTTTT.

The chain combines TRBV6-6 with TRBJ2-3; TRBD2 agrees at 10 bases. J was trimmed by 0 bases and V by 5 bases; bases with no gene match: 5. Per the germline V gene, CDR1 is MNHNY and CDR2 is SVGAGI (reference sequence). This CDR3 has 16 amino acids. The CDR3 loop reads CASSVLAGSSTDTQYF. Written as DNA, the CDR3 is TGTGCCAGCAGTGTACTAGCGGGGTCTAGCACAGATACGCAGTATTTT.

As concerns this clone: The same CDR3 can be traced to other DNA sequences in this sample. The gene calls are TRBV28 and TRBJ2-7; D is unclear. The germline gives CDR1 MDHEN, CDR2 SYDVKM. Trimming took off 3 bases at V and 3 bases at J, with 9 bases between the two ends. The CDR3 extends over 13 amino acids. The CDR3 nucleotides are TGTGCCAGCAGTTTCCCACAAAACTACGAGCAGTACTTC. This sequence encodes CASSFPQNYEQYF.

This chain joins TRBV18 and TRBJ1-6, with D possibly being TRBD1 (5 bases). Germline loops: CDR1 KGHSH, CDR2 LQKENI. There are 16 residues in the CDR3. The V gene lost 7 bases and the J gene lost 0 bases, with 13 bases spanning the gap. The CDR3 DNA reads as TGTGCCAGCTTTTCCCGGGGGATCTCCTATAATTCACCCCTCCACTTT. Its translation: CASFSRGISYNSPLHF.

This rearrangement joins TRBV19 to TRBJ1-2; TRBD1 might be the D (5 bases). CDR3 length equals 18 residues. Germline V gene data show CDR1 as LNHDA and CDR2 as SQIVND (reference sequence). The V end was cut by 5 bases, the J end by 2 bases, with 24 bases between. The CDR3 here is CASSLILPRGTANYGYTF. CDR3 sequence (DNA): TGTGCCAGTAGTCTTATTTTACCCCGGGGGACCGCGAACTATGGCTACACCTTC.

The table lists this clone with a few counts. The V call is TRBV6-1, the J call TRBJ2-3, with 8 positions matching TRBD2. The CDR3 consists of 15 residues. The V gene end was trimmed by 6 bases and the J gene end by 4 bases; junction bases not matched to a gene: 9. Germline CDR1 is MNHNS and CDR2 is SASEGT. The CDR3 loop reads CASSDSGRGADTQYF. CDR3 sequence (DNA): TGTGCCAGCAGCGACAGCGGGAGAGGGGCAGATACGCAGTATTTT.

CDR3 protein: CASSLQSSGPYNEQFF. The CDR3 DNA is TGTGCCAGCAGCTTACAGTCTAGCGGACCTTACAATGAGCAGTTCTTC. The J gene is TRBJ2-1, the V gene TRBV7-9; 7 positions agree with TRBD2. This CDR3 region has 16 residues. CDR1 is SEHNR and CDR2 is FQNEAQ in the germline V gene (reference sequence). The V and J ends lost 2 bases and 4 bases, in that order; junction bases with no gene match: 8.

Notes on this clone: The junction differs from germline at one of its ends, possibly a read error. J is TRBJ2-1 and V is TRBV7-9; maybe TRBD2 (6 bases). Germline V gene data show CDR1 as SEHNR and CDR2 as FQNEAQ (reference sequence). The CDR3 length is 17 residues. For the CDR3, the DNA is TGTGCCAGCATAGTGGGGGGTGCCACCCCCTCCCACAATGAGCAGTTCTTC. Translation gives CASIVGGATPSHNEQFF.

This clone was seen more than once but under ten times. The genes are TRBV11-2 and TRBJ2-5, with a weak D call TRBD2 (7 bases). The CDR3 totals 16 residues. CDR1 and CDR2 (germline): SGHAT, FQNNGV. Trimming took 5 bases from V and 1 from J, leaving 17 bases between them. In DNA, the CDR3 is TGTGCCAGCAGCAGGCAATCCGGGGGGCCCCAAGAGACCCAGTACTTC. It encodes CASSRQSGGPQETQYF.